The entry that follows covers one T cell receptor beta chain sequence. The sample belongs to a study of shared clonotypes between healthy human individuals. TCRdb's copy holds only in-frame clones and misses some; the assay was immunoSEQ multiplex PCR. Among over a million clones, roughly 80% were seen once, and the ten largest hold approximately 1.3%. The germline gives CDR1 SGHRS, CDR2 YFSETQ. The CDR3 has 14 amino acids. V gave up 4 bases and J gave up 5 bases, with 12 bases separating them. The V and J genes are TRBV5-1 and TRBJ2-2, with D possibly being TRBD2 (6 bases). The source is a man aged 18 to 29 in good health. The specimen sequenced was memory CD4+ T cells sorted from blood. Subset here: CD45RA-negative fraction. CDR3 protein: CASSPVGGTGELFF. Here the CDR3 DNA reads TGCGCCAGCAGCCCCGTAGGAGGGACCGGGGAGCTGTTTTTT. Drawing the rest from reference TRBV5-1 and TRBJ2-2, the complete variable domain is KAGVTQTPRYLIKTRGQQVTLSCSPISGHRSVSWYQQTPGQGLQFLFEYFSETQRNKGNFPGRFSGRQFSNSRSEMNVSTLELGDSALYLCASSPVGGTGELFFGEGSRLTVL.